Each of the 11 T cell receptor beta chains below was sequenced from the same sample in a study of blood T cell repertoires in COVID-19. Measured with immunoSEQ multiplex PCR; TCRdb has only the in-frame clones, and not every one. The sample gives about 500,000 clones, 87% of which show up once; around 0.64% is in the top ten. Sequenced: PBMCs or T cells enriched from blood (not recorded which). These receptors originate from a young woman who had recovered from COVID-19.

This chain uses TRBV4-2 with TRBJ1-1; perhaps TRBD1 as D (6 bases). The germline CDR1 and CDR2 sequences are LGHNA and YNFKEQ. CDR3 length: 14 amino acids. V was cut by 0 bases and J by 4 bases, with 9 bases left in between. The CDR3 bases are TGTGCCAGCAGCCAAGACCCCAGGGGCACTGAAGCTTTCTTT. It encodes CASSQDPRGTEAFF.

The V gene is TRBV19, the J gene TRBJ1-1, with D tentatively TRBD1 (5 bases). The CDR3 covers 16 residues. V gave up 3 bases and J gave up 3 bases, with 17 bases separating them. Germline V lookup: CDR1 LNHDA, CDR2 SQIVND (reference sequence). CDR3 in amino acids: CASSMGGVRVDTEAFF. The DNA of the CDR3 is TGTGCCAGTAGTATGGGGGGTGTCAGGGTAGACACTGAAGCTTTCTTT.

The V gene is TRBV10-3, the J gene TRBJ1-1; D gene uncertain. The CDR3 loop spans 12 amino acids. Germline V gene lookup returns CDR1 ENHRY and CDR2 SYGVKD. V was shortened by 8 bases and J by 8 bases, with 15 bases between the two germline ends. Here the CDR3 DNA reads TGTGCCATCGGGAGGACTGTACCGGAAGCTTTCTTT. Translated, it gives CAIGRTVPEAFF.

This chain links TRBV19 with TRBJ2-7; 11 nucleotides align to TRBD1. J lost 2 bases, V lost 3 bases, and 3 bases had no gene match. This CDR3 spans 15 amino acids. CDR1 and CDR2 from the germline V gene are LNHDA and SQIVND (reference sequence). The CDR3 region has the DNA TGTGCCAGTAGTATGTCGGGACAGGGGGCCTACGAGCAGTACTTC. This sequence encodes CASSMSGQGAYEQYF.

V usage is TRBV10-3 and J usage is TRBJ2-7; D is perhaps TRBD1 (6 bases). The CDR3 is made up of 16 amino acids. The germline V and J ends were trimmed by 7 bases and 1 base, with 20 bases remaining between them. Germline assignment: CDR1 ENHRY and CDR2 SYGVKD. DNA of the CDR3: TGTGCCATCACCGAGGGAACAGGGTGGGAATCCTACGAGCAGTACTTC. This gives the protein CAITEGTGWESYEQYF.

The chain is built from TRBV6-6 and TRBJ1-1, with TRBD1 identical over 7 bases. Germline CDR1 MNHNY, CDR2 SVGAGI (reference sequence). The CDR3 runs to 14 residues. After removal of 6 bases from V and 0 bases from J, the junction contained 4 bases not matched to a gene. CDR3 protein: CASRQGFLNTEAFF. The CDR3 region has the DNA TGTGCCAGCAGACAGGGGTTCCTGAACACTGAAGCTTTCTTT.

In this sample, this clone turned up once. The chain links TRBV3-1 (or the pseudogene TRBV3-2) to TRBJ2-3; D might be TRBD2 (5 bases). Between the trimmed V and J ends, which lost 1 base and 5 bases, there was a span of 7 bases. Germline values: CDR1 LGHDT, CDR2 YNNKEL (reference sequence). The CDR3 contains 13 residues. CDR3 DNA: TGTGCCAGCAGCCAAGGTCGGGGAGATACGCAGTATTTT. Amino acids: CASSQGRGDTQYF.

The chain uses TRBV6-1 and TRBJ1-5, with no clear D. This CDR3 has 17 residues. The V and J ends lost 2 bases and 1 base respectively, with 15 bases between them. CDR1 and CDR2 (germline): MNHNS, SASEGT. The CDR3 nucleotides read TGTGCCAGCAGTGAACGTGGACTAATAGGGAGCAATCAGCCCCAGCATTTT. This gives the protein CASSERGLIGSNQPQHF.

This sequence joins TRBV30 and TRBJ2-5; maybe TRBD2 (5 bases). The CDR3 consists of 13 residues. Germline V gene lookup returns CDR1 GTSNPN and CDR2 SVGIG (reference sequence). The V gene lost 3 bases and the J gene lost 3 bases, with 11 bases spanning the gap. The DNA of the CDR3 is TGTGCCTGGAGAGACGGGGTGGAAGAGACCCAGTACTTC. It codes for CAWRDGVEETQYF.

V usage is TRBV5-1 and J usage is TRBJ2-7; 8 bases line up with TRBD1. Germline values: CDR1 SGHRS, CDR2 YFSETQ. Germline trimming cut 3 bases from V and 2 bases from J; bases unmatched to any gene: 10. The CDR3 is 16 residues long. CDR3 loop: CASSWPQGQGAYEQYF. The CDR3 nucleotides read TGCGCCAGCAGCTGGCCCCAAGGACAGGGAGCCTACGAGCAGTACTTC.

The chain joins TRBV2 to TRBJ2-3; the match to TRBD2 covers 7 bases. With 1 base clipped from V and 5 bases from J, the junction kept 6 bases outside the gene matches. The CDR3 is 15 residues long. Germline assignment: CDR1 SNHLY and CDR2 FYNNEI. CDR3 coding DNA: TGTGCCAGCAGTGAAGTACTAGCGCTGGGAGATACGCAGTATTTT. Protein sequence: CASSEVLALGDTQYF.